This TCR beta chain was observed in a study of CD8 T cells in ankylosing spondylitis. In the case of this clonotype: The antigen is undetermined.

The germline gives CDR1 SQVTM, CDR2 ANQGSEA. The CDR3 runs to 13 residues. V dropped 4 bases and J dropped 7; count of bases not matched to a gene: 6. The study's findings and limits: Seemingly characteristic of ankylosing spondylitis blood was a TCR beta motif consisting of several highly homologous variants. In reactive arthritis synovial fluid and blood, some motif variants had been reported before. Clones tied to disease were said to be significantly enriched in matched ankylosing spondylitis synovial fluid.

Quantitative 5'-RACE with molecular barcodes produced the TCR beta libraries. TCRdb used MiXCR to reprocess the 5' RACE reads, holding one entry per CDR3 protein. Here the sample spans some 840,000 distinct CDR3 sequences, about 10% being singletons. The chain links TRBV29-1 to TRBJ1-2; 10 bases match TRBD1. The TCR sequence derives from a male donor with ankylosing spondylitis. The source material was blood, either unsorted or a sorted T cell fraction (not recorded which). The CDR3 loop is CSVARDRGLGYTF. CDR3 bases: TGCAGCGTTGCTAGAGACAGGGGGCTTGGCTACACCTTC. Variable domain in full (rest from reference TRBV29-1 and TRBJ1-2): SAVISQKPSRDICQRGTSLTIQCQVDSQVTMMFWYRQQPGQSLTLIATANQGSEATYESGFVIDKFPISRPNLTFSTLTVSNMSPEDSSIYLCSVARDRGLGYTFGSGTRLTVV.